These 32 T cell receptor beta chains came from one sample sequenced in a study of cytotoxic CD8 clonotypes in ibrutinib-treated CLL. Repertoires were generated with immunoSEQ multiplex PCR, while TCRdb's copy carries only in-frame clones and drops some. Of 150,000 to 250,000 clones listed, over 55% were seen once; the top ten hold 13%. Here the sequenced sample was PBMCs, taken after 24 months of ibrutinib treatment. These receptors all stem from a human donor with chronic lymphocytic leukemia.

This chain uses TRBV27 with TRBJ1-4; the match to TRBD1 covers 8 bases. This CDR3 comprises 13 residues. Losses at the gene ends were 7 bases for V and 8 bases for J; bases not matched to a gene: 6. Germline V lookup: CDR1 MNHEY, CDR2 SMNVEV (reference sequence). The CDR3 nucleotides are TGTGCCAGCACTGGACAGGGTAACGAAAAACTGTTTTTT. Translating gives CASTGQGNEKLFF.

This chain uses TRBV10-2 with TRBJ1-5; no clear D. V lost 10 bases and J lost 3, with 16 bases in between. CDR3 length: 14 residues. The germline gives CDR1 WSHSY, CDR2 SAAADI. The CDR3: CATTGGNYNQPQHF. Here the CDR3 DNA reads TGCGCCACGACTGGCGGCAACTACAATCAGCCCCAGCATTTT.

The V gene is TRBV19, the J gene TRBJ2-1, with D possibly matching TRBD1 (5 bases). Trimming removed 5 bases from V and 2 bases from J, with 13 bases in between. The CDR3 runs 15 residues. The V gene's germline CDR1 is LNHDA and CDR2 SQIVND (reference sequence). CDR3 coding DNA: TGTGCCAGTAGTGTTAATTGGGGCCCCTACAATGAGCAGTTCTTC. This codes for CASSVNWGPYNEQFF.

V and J are TRBV11-2 and TRBJ2-2; D is unclear. Germline CDR1 SGHAT, CDR2 FQNNGV. The germline V and J ends were trimmed by 5 bases and 5 bases, with 12 bases remaining between them. The CDR3 runs to 14 residues. CDR3 residues: CASSERAPTGELFF. The CDR3 nucleotides are TGTGCCAGCAGCGAACGGGCCCCTACCGGGGAGCTGTTTTTT.

This clone was observed a few times. The chain is built from TRBV30 and TRBJ2-1, with unresolved D. Trimming left V 4 bases short and J 3 bases short, with 7 bases between. The CDR3 has 12 amino acids. CDR1 GTSNPN and CDR2 SVGIG come from the germline V gene (reference sequence). The CDR3 region is CAWTGDYNEQFF. DNA for the CDR3: TGTGCCTGGACGGGCGACTACAATGAGCAGTTCTTC.

The chain is built from TRBV5-1 and TRBJ1-2, with 8 bases identical to TRBD1. J lost 4 bases, V lost 4 bases, and 12 bases had no gene match. CDR3 length: 16 residues. CDR1 and CDR2 from the germline V gene are SGHRS and YFSETQ. The CDR3 region is CASSNRGQENPYGYTF. The CDR3 region has the DNA TGCGCCAGCAGCAACCGGGGACAGGAGAATCCCTATGGCTACACCTTC.

The V and J genes are TRBV4-2 and TRBJ2-1; maybe TRBD2 (5 bases). The CDR3 length is 15 residues. V dropped 0 bases and J dropped 4 bases, with 10 bases sitting between them. The germline V gene has CDR1 LGHNA and CDR2 YNFKEQ. In nucleotides, the CDR3 is TGTGCCAGCAGCCAAGAAGCCAGCGGTTACAATGAGCAGTTCTTC. The encoded protein is CASSQEASGYNEQFF.

The chain links TRBV12-5 to TRBJ1-5; D perhaps matches TRBD1 (5 bases). Germline loops: CDR1 LGHNT, CDR2 FRNRAP. This CDR3 contains 15 residues. The V end lost 0 bases, the J end lost 2 bases, and 8 bases lay between the germline ends. CDR3 protein: CASGLVDRGNQPQHF. Written as DNA, the CDR3 is TGTGCTAGTGGTTTGGTAGACAGAGGCAATCAGCCCCAGCATTTT.

This rearrangement joins TRBV7-9 to TRBJ1-3; 11 nucleotides agree with TRBD1. From germline, CDR1 is SEHNR and CDR2 FQNEAQ (reference sequence). This CDR3 is 18 amino acids long. Trimming cost V 4 bases and J 4 bases; bases outside gene matches: 12. The CDR3 protein is CASSSRTGGALGGNTIYF. CDR3 sequence (DNA): TGTGCCAGCAGCTCGCGGACAGGGGGCGCCTTGGGAGGAAACACCATATATTTT.

This rearrangement joins TRBV6-5 to TRBJ2-5; D is unclear. The CDR3 length is 14 residues. The ends were cut back, 6 bases at V and 2 bases at J, with 13 bases in the middle. The V gene's germline CDR1 is MNHEY and CDR2 SVGAGI. The CDR3 is CASSSTIPQETQYF. The CDR3 DNA reads TGTGCCAGCAGCTCAACTATACCACAAGAGACCCAGTACTTC.

The chain combines TRBV4-3 with TRBJ2-1, with D unclear. This CDR3 is built from 13 residues. The germline V and J ends were trimmed by 4 bases and 6 bases, with 10 bases remaining between them. The germline V gene encodes CDR1 LGHNA and CDR2 YSLEER. The CDR3 region has the DNA TGCGCCAGCAGCCTGGGTTTCGTCAATGAGCAGTTCTTC. Translation: CASSLGFVNEQFF.

This chain joins TRBV18 and TRBJ2-7, with D maybe TRBD2 (6 bases). V lost 4 bases, J lost 3 bases, and 13 bases lay in between. The V gene's germline CDR1 is KGHSH and CDR2 LQKENI. The CDR3 is 14 residues long. This CDR3 is CASSLAEDYYEQYF. As DNA, the CDR3 is TGTGCCAGCTCACTAGCGGAAGATTACTACGAGCAGTACTTC.

The V call is TRBV9, the J call TRBJ1-3, with 8 bases identical to TRBD1. The CDR3 length is 16 residues. Germline CDR1 reads SGDLS; CDR2 reads YYNGEE. V lost 3 bases to trimming and J lost 1 base; unmatched junction nucleotides: 6. The CDR3 sequence is CASSAARTGSGNTIYF. Written as DNA, the CDR3 is TGTGCCAGCAGCGCAGCACGGACAGGGTCTGGAAACACCATATATTTT. Looking up the rest from reference TRBV9 and TRBJ1-3 gives the full variable domain: DSGVTQTPKHLITATGQRVTLRCSPRSGDLSVYWYQQSLDQGLQFLIQYYNGEERAKGNILERFSAQQFPDLHSELNLSSLELGDSALYFCASSAARTGSGNTIYFGEGSWLTVV.

V and J are TRBV4-3 and TRBJ2-5; 7 nucleotides align to TRBD2. V lost 0 bases, J lost 2 bases, and 12 bases stayed unmatched. Germline CDR1 LGHNA, CDR2 YSLEER. The CDR3 consists of 18 residues. The CDR3 DNA follows: TGCGCCAGCAGCCAAGATATCTGGGCTAGCGGTGGACAAGAGACCCAGTACTTC. It encodes CASSQDIWASGGQETQYF.

This clone was counted a few times. The CDR3 nucleotides are TGTGCCAGCAGCTACCCACGATTAGGACCGGGACTAGCGGGAGCGGGCCACGAGCAGTACTTC. This sequence encodes CASSYPRLGPGLAGAGHEQYF. The chain recombines TRBV7-6 with TRBJ2-7, with 14 nucleotides matching TRBD2. This CDR3 spans 21 amino acids. After removal of 4 bases from V and 5 bases from J, the junction contained 22 bases not matched to a gene. CDR1 and CDR2 (germline): SGHVS, FNYEAQ.

This clone showed up just a few times. The rearrangement uses TRBV27 and TRBJ2-3; 13 bases align to TRBD2. This CDR3 spans 16 amino acids. CDR1 and CDR2 (germline): MNHEY, SMNVEV (reference sequence). With 7 bases clipped from V and 3 bases from J, the junction kept 7 bases outside the gene matches. CDR3 bases: TGTGCCAGCACCCGGACTAGCGGGAGCGTAACAGATACGCAGTATTTT. Translation: CASTRTSGSVTDTQYF.

The J gene is TRBJ2-7, the V gene TRBV5-5; D gene ambiguous. CDR1 and CDR2 (germline): SGHKS, YYEKEE (reference sequence). Trimming left V 0 bases short and J 5 bases short, with 18 bases between. CDR3 size: 16 residues. DNA of the CDR3: TGTGCCAGCAGCTTGGTATATAATGCATGGCCTAACGAGCAGTACTTC. Translating it yields CASSLVYNAWPNEQYF.

This clone was seen only a few times. V usage is TRBV18 and J usage is TRBJ1-5; 7 nucleotides agree with TRBD1. The CDR3 contains 14 residues. Germline V gene sequence: CDR1 KGHSH, CDR2 LQKENI. The V and J ends lost 3 bases and 6 bases, in that order; junction bases with no gene match: 5. The CDR3 sequence is CASSPETGPQPQHF. Written as DNA, the CDR3 is TGTGCCAGCTCACCCGAGACAGGGCCTCAGCCCCAGCATTTT.

This chain uses TRBV11-2 with TRBJ1-1, with D maybe TRBD1 (5 bases). The CDR3 sequence is 12 residues long. From germline, CDR1 is SGHAT and CDR2 FQNNGV. V lost 5 bases and J 7 bases, leaving 11 bases between the germline ends. CDR3 in amino acids: CASSATVGEAFF. CDR3 in DNA: TGTGCCAGCAGCGCGACAGTGGGTGAAGCTTTCTTT.

The rearrangement uses TRBV28 and TRBJ2-7; no reliable D call. The CDR3 runs 14 residues. The germline V gene encodes CDR1 MDHEN and CDR2 SYDVKM. Trimming shortened V by 8 bases and J by 0 bases, and 14 bases separated the two germline ends. CDR3 protein: CASGSGSSSYEQYF. CDR3 nucleotide sequence: TGTGCCAGCGGTTCAGGATCGAGCTCCTACGAGCAGTACTTC.

This clone was observed a handful of times. The chain has TRBV6-6 and TRBJ2-5; 12 bases line up with TRBD2. This CDR3 has 15 residues. Germline V CDR1 and CDR2: MNHNY, SVGAGI (reference sequence). J was trimmed by 3 bases and V by 6 bases; bases with no gene match: 5. The CDR3 loop is CASSPTSGGKETQYF. The CDR3 region has the DNA TGTGCCAGCAGCCCCACTAGCGGGGGGAAAGAGACCCAGTACTTC.

With regard to this clone: Distinct nucleotide sequences in the sample also encode this CDR3. The chain couples TRBV28 to TRBJ2-7; unclear D gene. V dropped 6 bases and J dropped 0 bases, with 9 bases sitting between them. This CDR3 is built from 13 residues. Per germline, CDR1 MDHEN and CDR2 SYDVKM. CDR3 loop: CASSLDGSYEQYF. The CDR3, as DNA: TGTGCCAGCAGCCTAGACGGCTCCTACGAGCAGTACTTC.

J is TRBJ2-1 and V is TRBV6-5, with a tentative D call TRBD2 (6 bases). This CDR3 contains 13 residues. Per the germline V gene, CDR1 is MNHEY and CDR2 is SVGAGI. V lost 2 bases and J lost 9, with 11 bases in between. In nucleotides, the CDR3 is TGTGCCAGCAGTTACCTCATAGCGGCTGAGCAGTTCTTC. Translated, it gives CASSYLIAAEQFF.

The chain has TRBV29-1 and TRBJ2-2; tentative D call: TRBD1 (5 bases). The germline CDR1 and CDR2 sequences are SQVTM and ANQGSEA. The CDR3 covers 14 residues. V gave up 1 base and J gave up 3 bases, with 9 bases separating them. The CDR3 loop is CSVEGDSYTGELFF. The CDR3 nucleotides are TGCAGCGTTGAAGGTGACAGTTACACCGGGGAGCTGTTTTTT.

V usage is TRBV14 and J usage is TRBJ2-7; D unclear. Between the trimmed V and J ends, which lost 1 base and 2 bases, there was a span of 12 bases. The CDR3 has 15 residues. The V gene's germline CDR1 is SGHDN and CDR2 FVKESK. Written as DNA, the CDR3 is TGTGCCAGCAGCCAAGGTAGAGGCGGTCCCTACGAGCAGTACTTC. Its protein is CASSQGRGGPYEQYF.

In its sample, this clone was seen a few times. V is TRBV30 and J is TRBJ1-3; the D is unclear. V was cut by 2 bases and J by 0 bases, with 2 bases left in between. The CDR3 runs 12 residues. Looked up from germline, CDR1 is GTSNPN and CDR2 is SVGIG (reference sequence). The chain's CDR3 is CAWSPSGNTIYF. In nucleotides, the CDR3 is TGTGCCTGGAGTCCCTCTGGAAACACCATATATTTT.

CDR3 in amino acids: CASSQDRATHNYGYTF. As DNA, the CDR3 is TGCGCCAGCAGCCAAGATAGGGCCACGCATAACTATGGCTACACCTTC. V gene TRBV4-1 combines with J gene TRBJ1-2; D is uncertain. CDR3 size: 16 residues. Germline V CDR1 and CDR2: MGHRA, YSYEKL. Trimming removed 0 bases from V and 1 base from J, with 12 bases in between.

This chain joins TRBV27 and TRBJ2-1, with D possibly TRBD2 on 5 matching bases. The germline V gene encodes CDR1 MNHEY and CDR2 SMNVEV (reference sequence). V lost 6 bases to trimming and J lost 6 bases, with 15 bases between them. This CDR3 has 14 amino acids. CDR3 DNA sequence: TGTGCCAGCAGCAAGCCGGGATCCCTCAATGAGCAGTTCTTC. Translated, it gives CASSKPGSLNEQFF.

The rearrangement uses TRBV27 and TRBJ1-4; D uncertain. Germline V gene lookup returns CDR1 MNHEY and CDR2 SMNVEV (reference sequence). V shed 5 bases and J shed 4 bases, with 11 bases lying between them. The CDR3 length is 14 residues. The CDR3 here is CASSPLGVNEKLFF. The CDR3 coding sequence is TGTGCCAGCAGTCCGCTAGGTGTTAATGAAAAACTGTTTTTT.

The CDR3 is CASSLENTGELFF. CDR3 nucleotide sequence: TGTGCCAGCAGCTTGGAGAACACCGGGGAGCTGTTTTTT. J is TRBJ2-2 and V is TRBV7-6, with D hard to call. The CDR3 loop spans 13 amino acids. Trimming left V 3 bases short and J 1 base short, with 3 bases between. The germline V gene encodes CDR1 SGHVS and CDR2 FNYEAQ.

V and J are TRBV2 and TRBJ1-1; D is ambiguous. This CDR3 comprises 13 residues. Trimming shortened V by 6 bases and J by 1 base, and 9 bases separated the two germline ends. CDR1 and CDR2 from the germline V gene are SNHLY and FYNNEI. CDR3 region: CASSLLQNTEAFF. The CDR3 nucleotides are TGTGCCAGCAGCCTGCTCCAGAACACTGAAGCTTTCTTT. The complete variable domain, with remaining parts taken from reference TRBV2 and TRBJ1-1, reads EPEVTQTPSHQVTQMGQEVILRCVPISNHLYFYWYRQILGQKVEFLVSFYNNEISEKSEIFDDQFSVERPDGSNFTLKIRSTKLEDSAMYFCASSLLQNTEAFFGQGTRLTVV.

The chain has TRBV9 and TRBJ1-4; D ambiguous. Deletions cut 0 bases from V and 0 bases from J, with 6 bases between. Germline assignment: CDR1 SGDLS and CDR2 YYNGEE. This CDR3 comprises 15 residues. In DNA form, the CDR3 reads TGTGCCAGCAGCGTAGCGGGAACAACTAATGAAAAACTGTTTTTT. Its translation: CASSVAGTTNEKLFF.